This T cell receptor beta chain was sequenced for a study of blood T cells in healthy people across ages. Primed by a sample-barcoded 5' primer and a J-beta primer mix, a second PCR proceeded for 7 to 11 cycles. TCRdb reprocessed the 5' RACE reads via MiXCR and lists one record per CDR3 protein. The table lists roughly 2 million distinct CDR3 sequences, roughly 52% of them singletons. As regards this clonotype: Its antigen is not identified.

Notes on the study in general: Diversity estimated from one million T cells was considered an underestimate. Samples with more naive T cells showed higher observed beta diversity.

The germline V gene has CDR1 DFQATT and CDR2 SNEGSKA (reference sequence). The CDR3 is 13 amino acids. J lost 2 bases, V lost 5 bases, and 5 bases had no gene match. This TCR came from a middle-aged woman in good health. Specimen: blood. This chain links TRBV20-1 with TRBJ1-2; 7 nucleotides line up with TRBD1. CDR3 bases: TGCAGTGCTTTACAGGGGCTGAACTATGGCTACACCTTC. This translates into CSALQGLNYGYTF.